Shown below are 4 T cell receptor beta chains from a single sample sequenced in a study of identical twins. TCRdb analysed the 5' RACE reads with MiXCR anew, one entry per CDR3 protein. Here the sample spans 250,000 to 350,000 distinct CDR3 sequences, roughly 10% being singletons. These data are also associated with another study on yellow fever vaccine responses in identical twins.

Sequencing was performed on CD8+ T cells sorted from blood. These receptors originate from a woman younger than 30 in good health.

This clonotype was recorded at least ten times. The chain couples TRBV10-3 to TRBJ2-7, with D perhaps TRBD1 (6 bases). Trimming removed 5 bases at V and 3 bases at J, with 14 bases between. The CDR3 is 14 amino acids. Germline V CDR1 and CDR2: ENHRY, SYGVKD. The CDR3 nucleotides are TGTGCCATCAGTCCGACAGGAGGAGGCTACGAGCAGTACTTC. Translation gives CAISPTGGGYEQYF.

This clonotype has just a few counts. The chain uses TRBV7-2 and TRBJ2-1, with D possibly being TRBD1 (5 bases). V was shortened by 3 bases and J by 4 bases, with 13 bases between the two germline ends. Germline CDR1 reads SGHTA; CDR2 reads FQGNSA. The CDR3 spans 15 residues. CDR3 residues: CASSFGHVLYNEQFF. The DNA of the CDR3 is TGTGCCAGCAGCTTTGGACACGTATTATACAATGAGCAGTTCTTC.

The V call is TRBV7-9, the J call TRBJ2-2, with TRBD1 matching 9 bases. The germline V gene encodes CDR1 SEHNR and CDR2 FQNEAQ (reference sequence). Trimming cost V 5 bases and J 7 bases; bases outside gene matches: 8. This CDR3 region has 15 residues. The CDR3 sequence is CASSPLDRGDGELFF. In DNA form, the CDR3 reads TGTGCCAGCAGCCCACTGGACAGGGGCGACGGGGAGCTGTTTTTT.

This clonotype was picked up many times. The V and J genes are TRBV29-1 and TRBJ2-1; TRBD2 matches at 8 bases. V shed 1 base and J 6 bases; nucleotides not matched to a gene: 5. This CDR3 contains 14 residues. Per the germline V gene, CDR1 is SQVTM and CDR2 is ANQGSEA. The CDR3 coding sequence is TGCAGCGTTGAAGCTGCTGCGGGGGGCAATGAGCAGTTCTTC. Translating gives CSVEAAAGGNEQFF.